The sequence of this TCR beta chain was determined in a study of T cells after yellow fever vaccination. Germline V gene sequence: CDR1 SEHNR, CDR2 FQNEAQ (reference sequence). Trimming removed 4 bases at V and 8 bases at J, with 15 bases between. This CDR3 spans 15 amino acids. A single record per CDR3 protein comes from TCRdb applying MiXCR to the 5' RACE reads. The sample shows about 220,000 distinct CDR3 sequences, about 3% of them seen only once. The rearrangement joins TRBV7-9 to TRBJ1-6; a possible D gene is TRBD1 (5 bases). This TCR was recovered from a young man who received the YFV17D yellow fever vaccine. The material was CD4+ T cells sorted from PBMCs, obtained 10 days after the yellow fever booster vaccination. The CDR3 protein is CASSSHNTGYSPLHF. CDR3 DNA: TGTGCCAGCAGCTCACATAATACAGGTTATTCACCCCTCCACTTT. The full variable domain, rest sourced from reference TRBV7-9 and TRBJ1-6, is DTGVSQNPRHKITKRGQNVTFRCDPISEHNRLYWYRQTLGQGPEFLTYFQNEAQLEKSRLLSDRFSAERPKGSFSTLEIQRTEQGDSAMYLCASSSHNTGYSPLHFGNGTRLTVT.